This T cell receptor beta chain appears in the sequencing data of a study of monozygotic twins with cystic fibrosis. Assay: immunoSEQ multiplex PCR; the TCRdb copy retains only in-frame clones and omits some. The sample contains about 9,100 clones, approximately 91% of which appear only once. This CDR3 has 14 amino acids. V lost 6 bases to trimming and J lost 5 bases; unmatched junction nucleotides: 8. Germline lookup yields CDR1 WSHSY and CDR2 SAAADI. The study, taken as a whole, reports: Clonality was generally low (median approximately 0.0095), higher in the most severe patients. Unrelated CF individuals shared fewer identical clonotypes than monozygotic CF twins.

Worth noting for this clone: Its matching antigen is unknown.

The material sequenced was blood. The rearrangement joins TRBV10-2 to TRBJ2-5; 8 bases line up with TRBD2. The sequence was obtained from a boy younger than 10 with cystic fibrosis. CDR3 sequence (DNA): TGCGCCAGCAGCCGCGGGGGGCGGGGGGAGACCCAGTACTTC. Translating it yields CASSRGGRGETQYF.